One sample yielded the 13 T cell receptor beta chains listed below, sequenced in a study of shared clonotypes between healthy human individuals. The protocol was immunoSEQ multiplex PCR, while the TCRdb copy is restricted to in-frame clones and leaves out a portion. Of under 600,000 clones in the sample, 97% are singletons; the top ten hold approximately 0.057%. Specimen: naive CD4+ T cells sorted from blood. Subset in this sample: CD45RA+ positively selected. All receptors derive from a woman aged 25 to 39 in good health.

Worth noting for this clone: In the same sample, other DNA sequences code for this CDR3. The gene calls are TRBV28 and TRBJ2-7; tentative D call: TRBD1 (6 bases). The CDR3 loop spans 13 amino acids. CDR1 and CDR2 (germline): MDHEN, SYDVKM. The V gene lost 5 bases and the J gene lost 0 bases, with 8 bases spanning the gap. CDR3 nucleotide sequence: TGTGCCAGCAGTGGGGGCCGCTCCTACGAGCAGTACTTC. Its protein is CASSGGRSYEQYF.

The chain recombines TRBV5-8 with TRBJ1-6, with a weak D call TRBD1 (6 bases). The CDR3 contains 16 residues. Germline assignment: CDR1 SGHTS and CDR2 YDEGEE. Between the trimmed V and J ends, which lost 4 bases and 0 bases, there was a span of 11 bases. CDR3 in amino acids: CASSPDRSSYNSPLHF. The CDR3 DNA is TGTGCCAGCAGCCCCGACAGGAGCTCCTATAATTCACCCCTCCACTTT.

V gene TRBV11-2 combines with J gene TRBJ2-3; 8 positions match TRBD2. V dropped 0 bases and J dropped 3; count of bases not matched to a gene: 5. Germline values: CDR1 SGHAT, CDR2 FQNNGV. The CDR3 sequence is 16 residues long. CDR3 in amino acids: CASSLDLRGGTDTQYF. CDR3 DNA: TGTGCCAGCAGCTTAGATCTACGGGGGGGGACAGATACGCAGTATTTT.

The V call is TRBV18, the J call TRBJ1-1; D ambiguous. In germline, CDR1 is KGHSH, CDR2 LQKENI. V was cut by 4 bases and J by 0 bases, with 12 bases left in between. The CDR3 sequence is 15 residues long. In nucleotides, the CDR3 is TGTGCCAGCTCACTGGGCAGGCTCATGAACACTGAAGCTTTCTTT. Translated: CASSLGRLMNTEAFF.

The CDR3 DNA follows: TGCGCCAGCAGCCAAGAAAGGACGGCTGGCTCTGGAAACACCATATATTTT. Translated: CASSQERTAGSGNTIYF. The chain uses TRBV4-1 and TRBJ1-3; D uncertain. Per the germline V gene, CDR1 is MGHRA and CDR2 is YSYEKL. With 0 bases removed from V and 0 bases from J, the gap between germline ends came to 12 bases. The CDR3 runs 17 residues.

The genes are TRBV19 and TRBJ1-5, with D tentatively TRBD1 (6 bases). Trimming cost V 3 bases and J 4 bases, with 13 bases left between them. CDR1 is LNHDA and CDR2 is SQIVND in the germline V gene (reference sequence). This CDR3 is built from 15 residues. CDR3 bases: TGTGCCAGTAGTATCGGACAGAACCCAAATCAGCCCCAGCATTTT. Its protein product is CASSIGQNPNQPQHF.

CDR3 residues: CATSTRQGEDTQYF. The DNA of the CDR3 is TGTGCCACCAGCACCAGACAGGGGGAGGATACGCAGTATTTT. The rearrangement joins TRBV15 to TRBJ2-3; 9 bases match TRBD1. From germline, CDR1 is LNHNV and CDR2 YYDKDF (reference sequence). The CDR3 spans 14 residues. Trimming took 4 bases from V and 6 from J; bases not matched to a gene: 5.

This chain uses TRBV19 with TRBJ2-1; 10 bases agree with TRBD1. The length of the CDR3 is 15 residues. The J segment lost 0 bases and the V segment lost 6 bases, leaving 2 bases of the junction unmatched. The germline V gene encodes CDR1 LNHDA and CDR2 SQIVND (reference sequence). The CDR3 here is CASRDRGNSYNEQFF. CDR3 DNA: TGTGCCAGTAGGGACAGGGGGAACTCCTACAATGAGCAGTTCTTC.

The rearrangement uses TRBV19 and TRBJ2-7; a weak D match, TRBD2 (7 bases). The germline V gene encodes CDR1 LNHDA and CDR2 SQIVND (reference sequence). The V gene lost 7 bases and the J gene lost 6 bases, with 22 bases spanning the gap. The CDR3 is 15 amino acids. CDR3 DNA: TGTGCCAGTACCGCCGAGGGGAGGGGGTTGCGCGAGCAGTACTTC. Translating gives CASTAEGRGLREQYF.

The chain couples TRBV7-9 to TRBJ2-1; 9 bases agree with TRBD2. In germline, CDR1 is SEHNR, CDR2 FQNEAQ (reference sequence). J was trimmed by 0 bases and V by 5 bases; bases with no gene match: 14. There are 19 residues in the CDR3. This CDR3 is CASSHVRLAVGVSYNEQFF. The DNA for the CDR3 is TGTGCCAGCAGCCACGTCAGACTAGCGGTGGGGGTCTCCTACAATGAGCAGTTCTTC.

The V gene is TRBV19, the J gene TRBJ2-5, with 9 positions matching TRBD1. The J segment lost 2 bases and the V segment lost 7 bases, leaving 8 bases of the junction unmatched. Per germline, CDR1 LNHDA and CDR2 SQIVND (reference sequence). This CDR3 is built from 15 residues. CDR3 coding DNA: TGTGCCAGTACCCCGACAGGGGGTCGTCAAGAGACCCAGTACTTC. Translated, it gives CASTPTGGRQETQYF.

The chain recombines TRBV6-6 with TRBJ1-1; D is uncertain. Germline CDR1 MNHNY, CDR2 SVGAGI (reference sequence). Trimming took off 0 bases at V and 1 base at J, with 9 bases between the two ends. The CDR3 consists of 15 residues. The CDR3 here is CASSYSWPKNTEAFF. The CDR3 DNA is TGTGCCAGCAGTTACTCGTGGCCGAAGAACACTGAAGCTTTCTTT.

The chain links TRBV7-9 to TRBJ2-3; D is uncertain. Germline V gene data show CDR1 as SEHNR and CDR2 as FQNEAQ (reference sequence). The V gene lost 5 bases and the J gene lost 4 bases, with 7 bases spanning the gap. The CDR3 has 12 residues. CDR3 in DNA: TGTGCCAGCAGCCTGGACGCAGATACGCAGTATTTT. Its translation is CASSLDADTQYF.